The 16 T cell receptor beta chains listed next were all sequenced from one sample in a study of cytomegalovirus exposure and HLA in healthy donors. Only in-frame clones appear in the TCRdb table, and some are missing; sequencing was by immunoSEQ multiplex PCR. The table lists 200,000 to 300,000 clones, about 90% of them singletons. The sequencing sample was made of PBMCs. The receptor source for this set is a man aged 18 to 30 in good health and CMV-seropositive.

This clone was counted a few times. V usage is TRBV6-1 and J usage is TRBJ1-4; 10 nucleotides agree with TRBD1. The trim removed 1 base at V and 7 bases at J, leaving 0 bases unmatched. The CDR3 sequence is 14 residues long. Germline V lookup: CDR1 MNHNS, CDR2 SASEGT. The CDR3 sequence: CASSEGQGAEKLFF. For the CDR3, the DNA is TGTGCCAGCAGTGAAGGACAGGGGGCTGAAAAACTGTTTTTT.

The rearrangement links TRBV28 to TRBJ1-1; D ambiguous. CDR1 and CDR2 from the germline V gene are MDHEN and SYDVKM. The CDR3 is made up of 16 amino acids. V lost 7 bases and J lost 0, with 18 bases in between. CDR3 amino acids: CASTGRLLRMNTEAFF. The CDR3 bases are TGTGCCAGCACCGGACGACTGCTGAGAATGAACACTGAAGCTTTCTTT.

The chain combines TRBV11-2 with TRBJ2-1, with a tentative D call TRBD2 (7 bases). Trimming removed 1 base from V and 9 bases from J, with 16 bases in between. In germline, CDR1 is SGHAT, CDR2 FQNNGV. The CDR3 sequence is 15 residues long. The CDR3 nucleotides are TGTGCCAGCAGCTTAGTTGGAGGGGGGGTCGGTGAGCAGTTCTTC. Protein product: CASSLVGGGVGEQFF.

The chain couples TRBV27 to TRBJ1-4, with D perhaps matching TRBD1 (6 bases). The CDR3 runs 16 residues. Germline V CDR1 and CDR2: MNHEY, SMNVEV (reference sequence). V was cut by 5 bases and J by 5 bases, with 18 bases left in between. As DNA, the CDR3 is TGTGCCAGCAGTCAACGTACGGGGGCCTTGAATGAAAAACTGTTTTTT. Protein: CASSQRTGALNEKLFF.

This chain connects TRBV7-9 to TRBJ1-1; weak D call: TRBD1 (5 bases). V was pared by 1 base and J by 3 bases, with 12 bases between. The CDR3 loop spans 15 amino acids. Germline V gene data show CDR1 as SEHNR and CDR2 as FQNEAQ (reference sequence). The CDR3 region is CASSLVQGLDTEAFF. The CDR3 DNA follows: TGTGCCAGCAGCTTAGTCCAGGGATTGGACACTGAAGCTTTCTTT.

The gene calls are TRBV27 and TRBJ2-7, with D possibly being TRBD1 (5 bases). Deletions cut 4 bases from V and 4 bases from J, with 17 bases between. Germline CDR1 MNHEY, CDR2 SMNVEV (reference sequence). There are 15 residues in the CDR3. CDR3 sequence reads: CASSSPAGRDYEQYF. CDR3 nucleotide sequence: TGTGCCAGCAGTTCCCCGGCCGGCAGGGATTACGAGCAGTACTTC.

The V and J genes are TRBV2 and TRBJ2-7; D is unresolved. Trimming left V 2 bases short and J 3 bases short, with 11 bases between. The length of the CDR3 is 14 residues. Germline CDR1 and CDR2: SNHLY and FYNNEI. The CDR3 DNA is TGTGCCAGCAGTGAATCCAGGCAGATCTACGAGCAGTACTTC. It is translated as CASSESRQIYEQYF.

The CDR3 is CAWTTGGYGYTF. The CDR3 DNA reads TGTGCCTGGACGACGGGGGGATATGGCTACACCTTC. V and J are TRBV30 and TRBJ1-2; TRBD1 might be the D (5 bases). The length of the CDR3 is 12 residues. Trimming took off 4 bases at V and 5 bases at J, with 11 bases between the two ends. Germline CDR1 GTSNPN, CDR2 SVGIG (reference sequence).

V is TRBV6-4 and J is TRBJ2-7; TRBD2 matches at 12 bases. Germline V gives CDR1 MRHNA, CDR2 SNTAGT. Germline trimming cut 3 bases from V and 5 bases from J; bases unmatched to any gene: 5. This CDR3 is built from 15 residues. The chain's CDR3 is CASSDLAGGPHEQYF. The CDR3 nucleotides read TGTGCCAGCAGTGATCTAGCGGGAGGGCCTCACGAGCAGTACTTC.

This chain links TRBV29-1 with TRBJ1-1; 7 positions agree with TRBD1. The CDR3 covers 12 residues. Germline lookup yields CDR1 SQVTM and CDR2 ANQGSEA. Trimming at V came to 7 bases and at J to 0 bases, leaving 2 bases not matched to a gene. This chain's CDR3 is CSAQGLNTEAFF. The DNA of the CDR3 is TGCAGCGCACAGGGGTTGAACACTGAAGCTTTCTTT. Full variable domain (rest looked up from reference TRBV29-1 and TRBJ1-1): SAVISQKPSRDICQRGTSLTIQCQVDSQVTMMFWYRQQPGQSLTLIATANQGSEATYESGFVIDKFPISRPNLTFSTLTVSNMSPEDSSIYLCSAQGLNTEAFFGQGTRLTVV.

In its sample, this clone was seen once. For the CDR3, the DNA is TGTGCCAGCAGTTTAGCAGGTACTACAATGAAAAAACTGTTTTTT. Translated: CASSLAGTTMKKLFF. The chain carries TRBV28 and TRBJ1-4; D gene unclear. CDR1 is MDHEN, CDR2 SYDVKM, per germline. Trimming took off 2 bases at V and 9 bases at J, with 16 bases between the two ends. The CDR3 runs to 15 residues.

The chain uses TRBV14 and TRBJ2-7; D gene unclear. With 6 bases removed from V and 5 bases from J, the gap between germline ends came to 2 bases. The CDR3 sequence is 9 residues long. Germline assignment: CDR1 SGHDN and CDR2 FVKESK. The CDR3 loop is CASSNEQYF. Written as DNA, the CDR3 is TGTGCCAGCAGTAACGAGCAGTACTTC.

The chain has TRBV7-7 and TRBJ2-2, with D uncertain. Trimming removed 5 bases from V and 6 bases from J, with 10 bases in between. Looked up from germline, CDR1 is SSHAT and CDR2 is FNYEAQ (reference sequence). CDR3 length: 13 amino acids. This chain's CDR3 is CASSPLQPGELFF. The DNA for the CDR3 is TGTGCCAGCAGCCCACTCCAGCCCGGGGAGCTGTTTTTT. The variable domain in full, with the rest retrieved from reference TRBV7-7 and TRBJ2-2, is GAGVSQSPRYKVTKRGQDVTLRCDPISSHATLYWYQQALGQGPEFLTYFNYEAQPDKSGLPSDRFSAERPEGSISTLTIQRTEQRDSAMYRCASSPLQPGELFFGEGSRLTVL.

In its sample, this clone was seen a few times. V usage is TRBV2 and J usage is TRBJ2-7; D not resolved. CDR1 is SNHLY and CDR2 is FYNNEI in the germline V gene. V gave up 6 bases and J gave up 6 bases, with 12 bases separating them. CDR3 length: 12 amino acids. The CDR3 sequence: CASRPMDSEQYF. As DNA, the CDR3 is TGTGCCAGCAGGCCCATGGATAGCGAGCAGTACTTC. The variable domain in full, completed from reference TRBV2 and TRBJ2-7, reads EPEVTQTPSHQVTQMGQEVILRCVPISNHLYFYWYRQILGQKVEFLVSFYNNEISEKSEIFDDQFSVERPDGSNFTLKIRSTKLEDSAMYFCASRPMDSEQYFGPGTRLTVT.

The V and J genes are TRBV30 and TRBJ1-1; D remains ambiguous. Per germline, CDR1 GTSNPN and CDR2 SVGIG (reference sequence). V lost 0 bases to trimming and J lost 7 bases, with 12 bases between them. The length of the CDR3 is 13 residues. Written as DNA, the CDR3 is TGTGCCTGGAGTGTACTCCTGAATGGTGAAGCTTTCTTT. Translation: CAWSVLLNGEAFF.

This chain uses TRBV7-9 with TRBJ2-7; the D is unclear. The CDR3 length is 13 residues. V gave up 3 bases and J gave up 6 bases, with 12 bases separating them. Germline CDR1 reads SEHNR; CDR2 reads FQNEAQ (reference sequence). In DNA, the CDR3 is TGTGCCAGCAGCTTTGGGAAGGGAAGCGAGCAGTACTTC. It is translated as CASSFGKGSEQYF.